The 11 T cell receptor beta chains below were found in one sample sequenced in a study of PD-1 blockade in classical Hodgkin lymphoma. Profiled with immunoSEQ multiplex PCR; TCRdb holds only in-frame clones, not every one. The repertoire holds under 35,000 clones, with 89% as singletons. Time point given: newly diagnosed, previously untreated cHL patient sample. Magnetic negative selection was used to purify CD4+ T cells from PBMCs that had been thawed. Sequenced input: CD4+ T cells from blood. The receptors here all came from a human donor with classical Hodgkin lymphoma.

The gene calls are TRBV29-1 and TRBJ2-3; D may match TRBD1 or TRBD2 (6 bases each). V lost 4 bases to trimming and J lost 4 bases, with 12 bases between them. Germline values: CDR1 SQVTM, CDR2 ANQGSEA. This CDR3 has 13 residues. The DNA for the CDR3 is TGCAGCGTTGTAGAAGGGGGGTCAGATACGCAGTATTTT. This codes for CSVVEGGSDTQYF.

This chain uses TRBV5-8 with TRBJ1-4; D call uncertain. Germline V lookup: CDR1 SGHTS, CDR2 YDEGEE. This CDR3 spans 15 amino acids. Trimming removed 1 base from V and 2 bases from J, with 9 bases in between. DNA of the CDR3: TGTGCCAGCAGCTTGAGAGGGAGCACTAATGAAAAACTGTTTTTT. It yields the protein CASSLRGSTNEKLFF.

The genes are TRBV11-2 and TRBJ2-7, with unresolved D. This CDR3 contains 11 residues. Germline CDR1 reads SGHAT; CDR2 reads FQNNGV. Trimming removed 9 bases from V and 4 bases from J, with 10 bases in between. The CDR3 is CASRMAYEQYF. The CDR3 coding sequence is TGTGCCAGTCGGATGGCGTACGAGCAGTACTTC.

J is TRBJ1-4 and V is TRBV16; D call uncertain. Between the trimmed V and J ends, which lost 2 bases and 9 bases, there was a span of 13 bases. CDR1 KGHSY and CDR2 FQNENV come from the germline V gene. This CDR3 spans 14 amino acids. The CDR3 DNA reads as TGTGCCAGCAGCCAAGCACGGGCCTCGCAAAAACTGTTTTTT. Translated: CASSQARASQKLFF.

The chain is built from TRBV9 and TRBJ1-1, with D perhaps matching TRBD1 (5 bases). This CDR3 has 14 amino acids. CDR1 and CDR2 from the germline V gene are SGDLS and YYNGEE. Trimming pared 3 bases from V and 1 base from J, leaving 10 bases between. CDR3 DNA sequence: TGTGCCAGCAGCGGACATCAGGGGAACACTGAAGCTTTCTTT. This translates into CASSGHQGNTEAFF.

The chain combines TRBV28 with TRBJ2-7; the D gene is possibly TRBD1 (6 bases). CDR1 and CDR2 from the germline V gene are MDHEN and SYDVKM. With 2 bases removed from V and 0 bases from J, the gap between germline ends came to 17 bases. The CDR3 is made up of 17 amino acids. The chain's CDR3 is CASSLPRTATPSYEQYF. CDR3 coding DNA: TGTGCCAGCAGTTTACCGCGGACAGCGACCCCCTCCTACGAGCAGTACTTC.

The V gene is TRBV19, the J gene TRBJ1-4; no reliable D call. Germline assignment: CDR1 LNHDA and CDR2 SQIVND (reference sequence). This CDR3 has 16 amino acids. V was cut by 11 bases and J by 1 base, with 20 bases left in between. The CDR3 is CAASRGRTQTNEKLFF. CDR3 DNA sequence: TGTGCCGCCTCACGCGGGAGAACTCAAACTAATGAAAAACTGTTTTTT.

V is TRBV7-2 and J is TRBJ2-7; D is unresolved. CDR3 length equals 15 residues. The germline V gene has CDR1 SGHTA and CDR2 FQGNSA. V shed 5 bases and J shed 0 bases, with 14 bases lying between them. CDR3 region: CASSPVGIGSYEQYF. In nucleotides, the CDR3 is TGTGCCAGCAGCCCAGTTGGCATTGGCTCCTACGAGCAGTACTTC.

V gene TRBV7-2 combines with J gene TRBJ2-7; the D gene is possibly TRBD1 (6 bases). Germline loops: CDR1 SGHTA, CDR2 FQGNSA. The V end was cut by 5 bases, the J end by 4 bases, with 9 bases between. The CDR3 length is 12 residues. The CDR3 coding sequence is TGTGCCAGCAGCGAACAGGGATACGAGCAGTACTTC. It yields the protein CASSEQGYEQYF.

In its sample, this clone was seen once. The gene calls are TRBV7-9 and TRBJ1-2, with TRBD1 matching over 7 bases. The CDR3 is made up of 14 amino acids. Unmatched junction bases numbered 5, after V lost 3 bases and J lost 4 bases. Germline values: CDR1 SEHNR, CDR2 FQNEAQ (reference sequence). The CDR3 sequence is CASSLQGGLYGYTF. The CDR3 DNA reads TGTGCCAGCAGCTTGCAGGGGGGGCTCTATGGCTACACCTTC.

The J gene is TRBJ1-1, the V gene TRBV7-2; D not certain. CDR1 SGHTA and CDR2 FQGNSA come from the germline V gene. This CDR3 is built from 14 residues. V was pared by 4 bases and J by 4 bases, with 13 bases between. The CDR3 is CASSSYRAGTEAFF. The DNA for the CDR3 is TGTGCCAGCAGCTCGTACCGGGCGGGCACTGAAGCTTTCTTT.